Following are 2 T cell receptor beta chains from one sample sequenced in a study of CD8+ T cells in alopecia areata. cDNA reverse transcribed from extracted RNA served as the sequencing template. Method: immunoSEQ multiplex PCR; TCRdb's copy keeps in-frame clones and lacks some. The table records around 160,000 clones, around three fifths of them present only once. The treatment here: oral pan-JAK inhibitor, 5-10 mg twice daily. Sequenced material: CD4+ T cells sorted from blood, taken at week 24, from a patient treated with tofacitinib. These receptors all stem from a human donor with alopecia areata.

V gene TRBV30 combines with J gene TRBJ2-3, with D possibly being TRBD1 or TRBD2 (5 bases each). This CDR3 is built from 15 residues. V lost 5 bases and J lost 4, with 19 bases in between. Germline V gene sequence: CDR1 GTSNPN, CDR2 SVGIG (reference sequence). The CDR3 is CAWGDGQPGSDTQYF. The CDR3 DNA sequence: TGTGCCTGGGGCGACGGACAACCGGGGTCAGATACGCAGTATTTT.

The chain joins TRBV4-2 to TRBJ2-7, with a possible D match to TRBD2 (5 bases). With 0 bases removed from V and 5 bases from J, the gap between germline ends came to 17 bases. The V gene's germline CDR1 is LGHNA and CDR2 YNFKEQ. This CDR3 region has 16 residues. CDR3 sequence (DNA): TGTGCCAGCAGCCAAGATTACGACCCGGGGTGGAACGAGCAGTACTTC. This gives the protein CASSQDYDPGWNEQYF.